The 20 T cell receptor beta chains below come from one sample, sequenced in a study of blood T cells in healthy people across ages. Next came a second PCR, run for about 6 to 11 cycles, which used a sample-barcoded 5' primer along with a J-beta primer mix. TCRdb used MiXCR to reprocess the 5' RACE reads, holding one entry per CDR3 protein. The sample lists about 1.4 million distinct CDR3 sequences, approximately 59% occurring once. Sequencing was performed on blood. The origin of the receptors is a man between 18 and 35 years old in good health.

J is TRBJ2-1 and V is TRBV27; maybe TRBD2 (6 bases). The CDR3 runs 14 residues. Germline CDR1 MNHEY, CDR2 SMNVEV (reference sequence). V was trimmed by 3 bases and J by 8 bases, leaving 14 bases between them. In DNA, the CDR3 is TGTGCCAGCAGTTTCCTGGGGGGTATGGATGAGCAGTTCTTC. Residues: CASSFLGGMDEQFF.

The CDR3 protein is CASKITGGGLMYEQYF. The CDR3 coding sequence is TGTGCCAGCAAGATAACAGGGGGCGGATTAATGTACGAGCAGTACTTC. The chain employs TRBV27 and TRBJ2-7; 9 nucleotides align to TRBD1. Looked up from germline, CDR1 is MNHEY and CDR2 is SMNVEV (reference sequence). Germline trimming cut 7 bases from V and 4 bases from J; bases unmatched to any gene: 14. This CDR3 has 16 residues.

CDR3 in DNA: TGTGCCAGCAGCTTATTAGCGGGTCCGAACCCTGATGAGCAGTTCTTC. Protein sequence: CASSLLAGPNPDEQFF. This chain connects TRBV7-2 to TRBJ2-1, with 7 bases lining up with TRBD2. Germline CDR1 SGHTA, CDR2 FQGNSA. The CDR3 loop spans 16 amino acids. J gave up 8 bases and V 2 bases, and 12 bases lay outside the gene matches.

The chain employs TRBV20-1 and TRBJ2-7, with D tentatively TRBD1 or TRBD2 (5 bases each). Trimming took off 6 bases at V and 9 bases at J, with 15 bases between the two ends. Germline CDR1 is DFQATT and CDR2 is SNEGSKA (reference sequence). The CDR3 has 11 amino acids. In DNA form, the CDR3 reads TGCAGTGCGTCGGGGCCCGCGGGGCAGTACTTC. Amino acid sequence: CSASGPAGQYF.

This clonotype showed up just a few times. The chain uses TRBV18 and TRBJ2-7; D is ambiguous. Trimming stripped 8 bases from V and 3 bases from J, with 5 bases between. The germline V gene encodes CDR1 KGHSH and CDR2 LQKENI. The CDR3 is made up of 10 amino acids. CDR3 coding DNA: TGTGCCAGCCTAGACTACGAGCAGTACTTC. This translates into CASLDYEQYF.

This clonotype was detected only once. V gene TRBV20-1 combines with J gene TRBJ1-1; possible D gene TRBD1, 6 bases. The ends were cut back, 3 bases at V and 8 bases at J, with 13 bases in the middle. This CDR3 is 12 amino acids long. The germline V gene has CDR1 DFQATT and CDR2 SNEGSKA (reference sequence). CDR3 DNA sequence: TGCAGTGCTAGCTTCTTCGGGACAGAAGCTTTCTTT. It yields the protein CSASFFGTEAFF.

The chain joins TRBV9 to TRBJ2-7, with 10 bases fitting TRBD2. V shed 0 bases and J 4 bases; nucleotides not matched to a gene: 4. Germline CDR1 reads SGDLS; CDR2 reads YYNGEE. The CDR3 contains 15 residues. The CDR3, as DNA: TGTGCCAGCAGCGTAGACGGGACTAGCGATTACGAGCAGTACTTC. Translating it yields CASSVDGTSDYEQYF.

The V call is TRBV28, the J call TRBJ2-1; 8 bases fit TRBD1. V shed 5 bases, J shed 7 bases, and the junction held 10 bases outside the gene matches. The CDR3 spans 15 residues. The germline V gene encodes CDR1 MDHEN and CDR2 SYDVKM. CDR3 region: CASSQPGGVKNEQFF. The DNA for the CDR3 is TGTGCCAGCAGTCAGCCAGGGGGCGTTAAGAATGAGCAGTTCTTC.

The chain employs TRBV4-3 and TRBJ1-2; 8 nucleotides line up with TRBD1. The V gene's germline CDR1 is LGHNA and CDR2 YSLEER. Germline trimming cut 3 bases from V and 1 base from J; bases unmatched to any gene: 4. This CDR3 is 15 amino acids long. CDR3 nucleotides: TGCGCCAGCAGCCACGAGACAGGGGATAACTATGGCTACACCTTC. As protein: CASSHETGDNYGYTF.

This clonotype was picked up one time. CDR3 coding DNA: TGTGCCAGCGGCCCACGACAGGGTCAGTTAGATGGCTACACCTTC. Amino acids: CASGPRQGQLDGYTF. This chain joins TRBV6-1 and TRBJ1-2, with TRBD1 matching over 7 bases. Germline V lookup: CDR1 MNHNS, CDR2 SASEGT. V dropped 8 bases and J dropped 6; count of bases not matched to a gene: 15. CDR3 length: 15 residues.

The V and J genes are TRBV10-1 and TRBJ2-1; TRBD2 matches 9 bases. The CDR3 sequence is 17 residues long. Germline trimming cut 3 bases from V and 5 bases from J; bases unmatched to any gene: 11. In germline, CDR1 is WNHNN, CDR2 SYGVQD (reference sequence). The CDR3 bases are TGCGCCAGCAGTGACCCAGTCGTTAGCGGGAGCAACAATGAGCAGTTCTTC. Translating it yields CASSDPVVSGSNNEQFF.

V is TRBV3-1 and J is TRBJ2-3; 11 nucleotides agree with TRBD2. This CDR3 contains 18 residues. The V gene end was trimmed by 0 bases and the J gene end by 1 base; junction bases not matched to a gene: 6. Germline-derived CDR1 and CDR2 are LGHDT and YNNKEL (reference sequence). The CDR3, as DNA: TGTGCCAGCAGCCAAGATCTGGCTAGCGGGGGGCGCACAGATACGCAGTATTTT. Protein: CASSQDLASGGRTDTQYF.

The rearrangement links TRBV6-5 to TRBJ1-1, with 7 bases matching TRBD1. The CDR3 has 15 amino acids. The germline V gene encodes CDR1 MNHEY and CDR2 SVGAGI. J gave up 8 bases and V 8 bases, and 17 bases lay outside the gene matches. CDR3 sequence (DNA): TGTGCCAGCGGCCAAAACAGGGGATTAGATACCGAAGCTTTCTTT. Translating gives CASGQNRGLDTEAFF.

The gene calls are TRBV20-1 and TRBJ1-2; a possible D gene is TRBD1 (5 bases). This CDR3 comprises 14 residues. CDR1 and CDR2 (germline): DFQATT, SNEGSKA (reference sequence). V gave up 2 bases and J gave up 5 bases, with 15 bases separating them. The CDR3 region is CSARTAGGGYGYTF. As DNA, the CDR3 is TGCAGTGCTAGAACAGCGGGGGGTGGGTATGGCTACACCTTC.

This clonotype was seen more than once but under ten times. The rearrangement links TRBV7-9 to TRBJ1-2; D is unresolved. There are 13 residues in the CDR3. Germline values: CDR1 SEHNR, CDR2 FQNEAQ (reference sequence). The ends were cut back, 5 bases at V and 4 bases at J, with 11 bases in the middle. CDR3 coding DNA: TGTGCCAGCAGCCCCCGCGGGGTCTATGGCTACACCTTC. Protein: CASSPRGVYGYTF.

This clonotype turned up a few times. The CDR3 sequence: CSARIPMGETQYF. CDR3 nucleotides: TGCAGTGCCCGGATCCCTATGGGAGAGACCCAGTACTTC. This chain joins TRBV20-1 and TRBJ2-5; no firm D call. The germline V gene encodes CDR1 DFQATT and CDR2 SNEGSKA (reference sequence). CDR3 length: 13 residues. The V end lost 6 bases, the J end lost 4 bases, and 15 bases lay between the germline ends.

This clonotype was seen only a few times. The V call is TRBV20-1, the J call TRBJ1-2, with 8 positions matching TRBD1. Germline V gene sequence: CDR1 DFQATT, CDR2 SNEGSKA (reference sequence). The J segment lost 7 bases and the V segment lost 1 base, leaving 5 bases of the junction unmatched. The CDR3 loop spans 13 amino acids. CDR3 in amino acids: CSARGRGHGGYTF. DNA for the CDR3: TGCAGTGCTAGAGGCAGGGGGCATGGTGGCTACACCTTC.

V usage is TRBV29-1 and J usage is TRBJ1-2; D is unclear. This CDR3 is 14 amino acids long. The germline V gene encodes CDR1 SQVTM and CDR2 ANQGSEA. V was clipped by 6 bases and J by 3 bases, with 17 bases between them. CDR3 amino acids: CSVVGSQEDYGYTF. CDR3 DNA sequence: TGCAGCGTGGTGGGGTCACAAGAGGACTATGGCTACACCTTC.

The chain couples TRBV4-1 to TRBJ1-5; D call uncertain. CDR3 length: 16 residues. The V gene's germline CDR1 is MGHRA and CDR2 YSYEKL. Trimming cost V 0 bases and J 0 bases, with 9 bases left between them. The CDR3 region is CASSQDGSPSNQPQHF. The CDR3 nucleotides are TGCGCCAGCAGCCAAGATGGGAGCCCTAGCAATCAGCCCCAGCATTTT.

The gene calls are TRBV27 and TRBJ2-1, with TRBD2 matching 7 bases. Germline CDR1 reads MNHEY; CDR2 reads SMNVEV (reference sequence). This CDR3 is built from 15 residues. V dropped 8 bases and J dropped 7; count of bases not matched to a gene: 14. In nucleotides, the CDR3 is TGTGCCAGCGGCCTTGGGGTTCTAGCGGCAAATGAGCAGTTCTTC. Encoded protein: CASGLGVLAANEQFF.